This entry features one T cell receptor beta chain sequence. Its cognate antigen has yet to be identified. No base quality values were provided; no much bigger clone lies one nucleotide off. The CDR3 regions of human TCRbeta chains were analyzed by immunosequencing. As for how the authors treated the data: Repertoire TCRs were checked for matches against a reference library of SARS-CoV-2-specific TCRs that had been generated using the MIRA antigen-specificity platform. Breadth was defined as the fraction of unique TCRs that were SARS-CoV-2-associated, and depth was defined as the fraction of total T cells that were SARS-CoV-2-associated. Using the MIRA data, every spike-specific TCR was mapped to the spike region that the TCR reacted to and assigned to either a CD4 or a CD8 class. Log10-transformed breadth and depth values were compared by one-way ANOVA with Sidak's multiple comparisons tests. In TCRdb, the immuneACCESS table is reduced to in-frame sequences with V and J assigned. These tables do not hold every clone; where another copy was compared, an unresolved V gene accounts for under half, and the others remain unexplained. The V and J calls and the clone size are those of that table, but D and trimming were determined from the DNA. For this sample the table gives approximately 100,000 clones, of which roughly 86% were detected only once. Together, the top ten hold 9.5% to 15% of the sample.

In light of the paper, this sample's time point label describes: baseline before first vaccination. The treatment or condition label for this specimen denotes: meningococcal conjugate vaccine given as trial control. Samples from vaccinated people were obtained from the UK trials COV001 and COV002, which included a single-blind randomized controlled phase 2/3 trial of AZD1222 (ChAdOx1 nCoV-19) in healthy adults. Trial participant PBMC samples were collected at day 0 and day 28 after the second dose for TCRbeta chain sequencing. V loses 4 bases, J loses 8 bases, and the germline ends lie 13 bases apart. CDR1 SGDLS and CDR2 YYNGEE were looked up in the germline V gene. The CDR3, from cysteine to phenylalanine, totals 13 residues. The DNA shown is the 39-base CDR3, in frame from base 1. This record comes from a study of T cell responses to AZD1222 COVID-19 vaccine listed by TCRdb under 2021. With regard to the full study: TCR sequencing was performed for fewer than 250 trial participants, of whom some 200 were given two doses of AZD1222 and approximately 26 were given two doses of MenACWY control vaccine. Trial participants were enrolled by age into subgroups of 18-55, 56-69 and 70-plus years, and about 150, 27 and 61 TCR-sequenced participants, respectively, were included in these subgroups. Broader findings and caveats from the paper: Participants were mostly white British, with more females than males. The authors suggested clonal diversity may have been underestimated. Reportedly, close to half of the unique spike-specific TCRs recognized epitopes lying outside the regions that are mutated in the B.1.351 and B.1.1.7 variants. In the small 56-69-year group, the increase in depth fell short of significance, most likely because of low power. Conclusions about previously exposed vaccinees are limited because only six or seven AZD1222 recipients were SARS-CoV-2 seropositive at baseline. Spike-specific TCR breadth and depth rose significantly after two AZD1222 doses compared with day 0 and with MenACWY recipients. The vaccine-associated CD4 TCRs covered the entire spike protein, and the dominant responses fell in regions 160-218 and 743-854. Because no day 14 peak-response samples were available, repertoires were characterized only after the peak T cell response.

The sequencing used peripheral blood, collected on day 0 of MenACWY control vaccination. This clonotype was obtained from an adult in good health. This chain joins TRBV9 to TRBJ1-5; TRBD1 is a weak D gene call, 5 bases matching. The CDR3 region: CASSSGLGKPQHF. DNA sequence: TGTGCCAGCAGCTCGGGACTTGGAAAGCCCCAGCATTTT. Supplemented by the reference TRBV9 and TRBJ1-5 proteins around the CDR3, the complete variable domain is DSGVTQTPKHLITATGQRVTLRCSPRSGDLSVYWYQQSLDQGLQFLIQYYNGEERAKGNILERFSAQQFPDLHSELNLSSLELGDSALYFCASSSGLGKPQHFGDGTRLSIL.